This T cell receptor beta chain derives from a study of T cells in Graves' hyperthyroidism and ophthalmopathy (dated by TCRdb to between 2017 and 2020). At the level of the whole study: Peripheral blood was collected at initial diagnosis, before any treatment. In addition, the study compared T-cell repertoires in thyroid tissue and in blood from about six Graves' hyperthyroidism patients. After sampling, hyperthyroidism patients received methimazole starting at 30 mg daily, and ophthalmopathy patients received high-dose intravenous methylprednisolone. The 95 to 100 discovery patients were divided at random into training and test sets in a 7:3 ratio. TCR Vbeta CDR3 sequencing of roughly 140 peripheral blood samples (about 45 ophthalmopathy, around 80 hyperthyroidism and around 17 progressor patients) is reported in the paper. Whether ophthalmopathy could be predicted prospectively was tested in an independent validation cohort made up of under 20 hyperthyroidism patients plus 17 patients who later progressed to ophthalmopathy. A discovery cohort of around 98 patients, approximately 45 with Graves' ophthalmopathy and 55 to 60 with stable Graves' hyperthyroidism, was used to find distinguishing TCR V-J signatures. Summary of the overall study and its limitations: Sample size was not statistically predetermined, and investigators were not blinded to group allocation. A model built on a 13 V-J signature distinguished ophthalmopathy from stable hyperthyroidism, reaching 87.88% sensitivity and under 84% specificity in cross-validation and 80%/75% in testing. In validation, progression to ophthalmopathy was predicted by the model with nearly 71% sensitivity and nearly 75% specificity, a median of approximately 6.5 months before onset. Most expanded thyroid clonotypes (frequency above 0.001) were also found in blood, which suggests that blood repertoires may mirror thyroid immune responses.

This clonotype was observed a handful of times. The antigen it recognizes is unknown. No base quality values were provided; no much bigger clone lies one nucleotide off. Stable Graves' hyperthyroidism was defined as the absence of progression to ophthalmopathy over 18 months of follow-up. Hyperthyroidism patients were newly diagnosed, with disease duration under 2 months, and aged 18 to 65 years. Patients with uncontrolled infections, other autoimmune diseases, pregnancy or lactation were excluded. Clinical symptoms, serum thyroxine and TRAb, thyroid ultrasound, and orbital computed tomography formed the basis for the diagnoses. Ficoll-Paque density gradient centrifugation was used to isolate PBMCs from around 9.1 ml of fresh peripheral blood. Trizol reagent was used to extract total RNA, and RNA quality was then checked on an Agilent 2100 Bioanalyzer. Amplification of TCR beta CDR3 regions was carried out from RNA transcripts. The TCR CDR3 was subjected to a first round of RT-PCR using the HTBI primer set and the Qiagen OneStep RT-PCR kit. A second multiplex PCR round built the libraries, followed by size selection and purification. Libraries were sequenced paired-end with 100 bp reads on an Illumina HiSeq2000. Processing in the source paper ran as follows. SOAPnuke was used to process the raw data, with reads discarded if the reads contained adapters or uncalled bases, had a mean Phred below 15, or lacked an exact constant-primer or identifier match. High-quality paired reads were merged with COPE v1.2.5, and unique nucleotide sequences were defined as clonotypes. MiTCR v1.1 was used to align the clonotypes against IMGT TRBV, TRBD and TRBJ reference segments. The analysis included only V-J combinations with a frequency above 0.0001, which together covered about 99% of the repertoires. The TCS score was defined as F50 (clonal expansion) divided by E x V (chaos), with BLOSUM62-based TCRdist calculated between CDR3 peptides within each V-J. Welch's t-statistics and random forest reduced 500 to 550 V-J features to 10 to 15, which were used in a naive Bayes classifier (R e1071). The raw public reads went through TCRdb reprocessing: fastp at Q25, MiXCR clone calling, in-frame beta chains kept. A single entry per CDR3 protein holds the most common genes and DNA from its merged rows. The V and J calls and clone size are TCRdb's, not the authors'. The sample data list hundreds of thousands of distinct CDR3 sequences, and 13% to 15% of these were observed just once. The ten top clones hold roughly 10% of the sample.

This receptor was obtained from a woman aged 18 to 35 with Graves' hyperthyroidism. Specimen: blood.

The CDR3 has the sequence CSARERPGWNNEQFF. DNA sequence: TGCAGTGCTAGAGAAAGGCCAGGGTGGAACAATGAGCAGTTCTTC. The rearranged segments are TRBV20-1 and TRBJ2-1; TRBD1 might be the D gene, on 5 matching bases. The CDR3, cysteine through phenylalanine, is 15 amino acids long. Left in the record is the CDR3 DNA by itself, 45 bases read in frame from the first base. The junction carries 14 bases between V and J, which are trimmed by 0 bases and 5 bases respectively. As encoded in the germline V gene (reference sequence), CDR1 is DFQATT while CDR2 is SNEGSKA.